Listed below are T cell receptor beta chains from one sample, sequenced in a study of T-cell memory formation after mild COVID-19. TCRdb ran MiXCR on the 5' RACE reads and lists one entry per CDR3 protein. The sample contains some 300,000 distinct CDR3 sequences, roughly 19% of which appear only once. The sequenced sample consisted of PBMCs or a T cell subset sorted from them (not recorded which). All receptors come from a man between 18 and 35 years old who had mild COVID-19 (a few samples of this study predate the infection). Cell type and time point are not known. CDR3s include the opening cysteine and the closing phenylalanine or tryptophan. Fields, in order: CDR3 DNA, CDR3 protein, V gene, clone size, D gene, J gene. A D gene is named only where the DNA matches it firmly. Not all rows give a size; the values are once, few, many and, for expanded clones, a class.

CDR3nt: TGTGCCAGCAGCTTAGGGCCACCACCCCTCCACTTT
CDR3aa: CASSLGPPPLHF
v_gene: TRBV11-2
abundance: .
d_gene: .
j_gene: TRBJ1-6

CDR3nt: TGTGCCAGCAACAAGCAGGGGGGTGAAGCTTTCTTT
CDR3aa: CASNKQGGEAFF
v_gene: TRBV7-9
abundance: .
d_gene: TRBD1
j_gene: TRBJ1-1

CDR3nt: TGTGTGGTAGCGGGGGCTTCCTTGTTCTACAATGAGCAGTTCTTC
CDR3aa: CVVAGASLFYNEQFF
v_gene: TRBV6-5
abundance: .
d_gene: TRBD2
j_gene: TRBJ2-1

CDR3nt: TGTGCCTGGAGCGGACAGGGGGTTCAGCCCCAGCATTTT
CDR3aa: CAWSGQGVQPQHF
v_gene: TRBV30
abundance: .
d_gene: TRBD1
j_gene: TRBJ1-5

CDR3nt: TGTGCCAGCATACGACAGGAGAACACTGAAGCTTTCTTT
CDR3aa: CASIRQENTEAFF
v_gene: TRBV12-3/TRBV12-4
abundance: .
d_gene: .
j_gene: TRBJ1-1

CDR3nt: TGTGCCAGCAGCCCCTTTGGAGGAAACACCATATATTTT
CDR3aa: CASSPFGGNTIYF
v_gene: TRBV7-2
abundance: few
d_gene: .
j_gene: TRBJ1-3

CDR3nt: TGTGCCAGCAGCCACACAGGGGGCCCCGGGGAGCTGTTTTTT
CDR3aa: CASSHTGGPGELFF
v_gene: TRBV27
abundance: .
d_gene: TRBD1
j_gene: TRBJ2-2

CDR3nt: TGTGCCAGCAGCTCGACACAGGGAACAGAGACCCAGTACTTC
CDR3aa: CASSSTQGTETQYF
v_gene: TRBV7-9
abundance: .
d_gene: .
j_gene: TRBJ2-5

CDR3nt: TGCGCCAGCAGCCAAGATCACCCGGGACAGGGGGCAAACGAGCAGTACTTC
CDR3aa: CASSQDHPGQGANEQYF
v_gene: TRBV4-3
abundance: .
d_gene: TRBD1
j_gene: TRBJ2-7

CDR3nt: TGCGCCAGCAGCTTGGCCCCAGGACTGACTACTCAGCCCCAGCATTTT
CDR3aa: CASSLAPGLTTQPQHF
v_gene: TRBV5-1
abundance: few
d_gene: .
j_gene: TRBJ1-5

CDR3nt: TGTGCCAGCAGCTTAGGCCGAGTGAACACCGGGGAGCTGTTTTTT
CDR3aa: CASSLGRVNTGELFF
v_gene: TRBV11-1
abundance: .
d_gene: .
j_gene: TRBJ2-2

CDR3nt: TGTGCCAGCACCCCGGGCCCATCGGGGCAGTACTTC
CDR3aa: CASTPGPSGQYF
v_gene: TRBV7-2
abundance: few
d_gene: .
j_gene: TRBJ2-7

CDR3nt: TGTGCCAGCAGTAGGATCCTCTACGAGCAGTACTTC
CDR3aa: CASSRILYEQYF
v_gene: TRBV6-2/TRBV6-3
abundance: many
d_gene: .
j_gene: TRBJ2-7

CDR3nt: TGTGCCAGCAGCCTGTTCGGGGGCTATGGCTACACCTTC
CDR3aa: CASSLFGGYGYTF
v_gene: TRBV3-1
abundance: few
d_gene: .
j_gene: TRBJ1-2

CDR3nt: TGTGCCAGCTCACCATTCAGGGGGCCCACAGATACGCAGTATTTT
CDR3aa: CASSPFRGPTDTQYF
v_gene: TRBV18
abundance: .
d_gene: TRBD1
j_gene: TRBJ2-3

CDR3nt: TGTGCCAGCAGCCTTCCATGGCGCCAAGAGACCCAGTACTTC
CDR3aa: CASSLPWRQETQYF
v_gene: TRBV7-2
abundance: .
d_gene: .
j_gene: TRBJ2-5

CDR3nt: TGCGCCAGCAGCCAAGTCCGGGACAGGGATTCACCCCTCCACTTT
CDR3aa: CASSQVRDRDSPLHF
v_gene: TRBV4-3
abundance: .
d_gene: TRBD1
j_gene: TRBJ1-6

CDR3nt: TGTGCCAGCAGCACGCGTCCCGGATACGAGCAGTACTTC
CDR3aa: CASSTRPGYEQYF
v_gene: TRBV11-1
abundance: few
d_gene: .
j_gene: TRBJ2-7

CDR3nt: TGCGCCAGCAGCTACCCGGAGACAGGGGTCGAGTACACAGATACGCAGTATTTT
CDR3aa: CASSYPETGVEYTDTQYF
v_gene: TRBV5-1
abundance: .
d_gene: TRBD1
j_gene: TRBJ2-3

CDR3nt: TGCAGCGTTGACGCAGGGTCGGGGGATACGCAGTATTTT
CDR3aa: CSVDAGSGDTQYF
v_gene: TRBV29-1
abundance: few
d_gene: .
j_gene: TRBJ2-3